This T cell receptor (beta chain) was identified in a study of T cell repertoires in cytomegalovirus infection. One entry per CDR3 protein, called by TCRdb with MiXCR from the reads. The sample includes 150,000 to 200,000 distinct CDR3 sequences, about a tenth of them seen just once. This clonotype was counted ten times or more. Germline CDR1 LNHDA, CDR2 SQIVND (reference sequence). The CDR3 runs to 12 residues. The J segment lost 3 bases and the V segment lost 6 bases, leaving 1 base of the junction unmatched. The chain couples TRBV19 to TRBJ2-7, with 8 nucleotides matching TRBD2. The source material was PBMCs. This TCR derives from a human donor in good health (CMV status not recorded). Some clones in this sample may be carry-over from other donors' samples. The CDR3 sequence is CASSGGVYEQYF. CDR3 DNA sequence: TGTGCCAGTAGCGGGGGGGTCTACGAGCAGTACTTC.